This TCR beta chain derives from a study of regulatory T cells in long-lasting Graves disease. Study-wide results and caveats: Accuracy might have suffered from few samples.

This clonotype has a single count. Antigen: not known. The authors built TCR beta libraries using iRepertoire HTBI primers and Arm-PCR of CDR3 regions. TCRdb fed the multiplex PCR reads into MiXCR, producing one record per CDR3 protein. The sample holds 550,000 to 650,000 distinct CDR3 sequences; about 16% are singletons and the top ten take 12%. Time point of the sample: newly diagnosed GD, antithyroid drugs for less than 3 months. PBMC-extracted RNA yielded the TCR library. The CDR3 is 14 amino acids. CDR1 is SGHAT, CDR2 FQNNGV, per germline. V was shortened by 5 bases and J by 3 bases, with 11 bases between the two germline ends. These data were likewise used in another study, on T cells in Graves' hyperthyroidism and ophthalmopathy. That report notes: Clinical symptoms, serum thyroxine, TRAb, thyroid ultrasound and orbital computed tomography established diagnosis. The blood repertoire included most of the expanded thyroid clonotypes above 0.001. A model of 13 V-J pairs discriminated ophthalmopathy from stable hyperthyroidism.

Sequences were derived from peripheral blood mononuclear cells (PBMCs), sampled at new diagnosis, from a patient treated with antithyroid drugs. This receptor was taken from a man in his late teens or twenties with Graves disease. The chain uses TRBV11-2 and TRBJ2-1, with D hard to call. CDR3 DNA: TGTGCCAGCAGCCCGGACGACTTCTACAATGAGCAGTTCTTC. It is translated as CASSPDDFYNEQFF.